Below are 7 T cell receptor beta chains sequenced from a single sample in a study of T cell responses to AZD1222 COVID-19 vaccine. TCRdb's table, derived via immunoSEQ multiplex PCR, lists solely in-frame clones and lacks some. The sample lists some 130,000 clones; 90% were seen once. Sequences were derived from peripheral blood, sampled on day 0 of AZD1222 vaccination. These receptors all come from an adult in good health.

The chain carries TRBV4-1 and TRBJ2-1, with D unresolved. The germline CDR1 and CDR2 sequences are MGHRA and YSYEKL. There are 13 residues in the CDR3. V was pared by 1 base and J by 5 bases, with 6 bases between. DNA for the CDR3: TGCGCCAGCAGCCAAGGGCGGAACAATGAGCAGTTCTTC. This gives the protein CASSQGRNNEQFF.

This clone showed up just once. V is TRBV12-3 or TRBV12-4 and J is TRBJ2-7; D not certain. This CDR3 spans 13 amino acids. V dropped 2 bases and J dropped 0 bases, with 5 bases sitting between them. The CDR3 here is CASSLMVSYEQYF. In DNA, the CDR3 is TGTGCCAGCAGTTTAATGGTCTCCTACGAGCAGTACTTC.

The genes are TRBV7-8 and TRBJ1-4, with a possible D match to TRBD1 (5 bases). V lost 1 base to trimming and J lost 8 bases, with 11 bases between them. The CDR3 loop spans 14 amino acids. Germline V gene sequence: CDR1 SGHVS, CDR2 FQNEAQ. This CDR3 is CASSLVGGEEKLFF. The CDR3, as DNA: TGTGCCAGCAGCTTAGTCGGGGGTGAAGAAAAACTGTTTTTT.

The CDR3 here is CASSLGGTRDEQFF. CDR3 DNA: TGTGCCAGCAGCTTAGGGGGAACCAGGGATGAGCAGTTCTTC. The chain employs TRBV11-3 and TRBJ2-1; perhaps TRBD1 as D (5 bases). Per the germline V gene, CDR1 is SGHNT and CDR2 is YENEEA. The CDR3 loop spans 14 amino acids. V was clipped by 1 base and J by 8 bases, with 12 bases between them.

The CDR3 coding sequence is TGTGCCAGCAGCCTCAGGGCGATAGAGAAACAGCCCCAGCATTTT. It yields the protein CASSLRAIEKQPQHF. The genes are TRBV7-2 and TRBJ1-5; perhaps TRBD1 as D (5 bases). Germline V gives CDR1 SGHTA, CDR2 FQGNSA. The V end was cut by 5 bases, the J end by 7 bases, with 18 bases between. The CDR3 sequence is 15 residues long.

The gene calls are TRBV7-2 and TRBJ1-1; D perhaps matches TRBD1 (5 bases). The V gene's germline CDR1 is SGHTA and CDR2 FQGNSA. The V end was cut by 1 base, the J end by 4 bases, with 19 bases between. The CDR3 is made up of 17 amino acids. The CDR3 region has the DNA TGTGCCAGCAGCTTAGAAAATCCAGGGCAAGGGTTCACTGAAGCTTTCTTT. Translated, it gives CASSLENPGQGFTEAFF. Full variable domain (outside the CDR3, taken from reference TRBV7-2 and TRBJ1-1): GAGVSQSPSNKVTEKGKDVELRCDPISGHTALYWYRQSLGQGLEFLIYFQGNSAPDKSGLPSDRFSAERTGGSVSTLTIQRTQQEDSAVYLCASSLENPGQGFTEAFFGQGTRLTVV.

The chain employs TRBV28 and TRBJ2-4; tentative D call: TRBD2 (6 bases). The CDR3 length is 15 residues. Looked up from germline, CDR1 is MDHEN and CDR2 is SYDVKM. V was clipped by 5 bases and J by 8 bases, with 19 bases between them. CDR3 amino acids: CASSPAGPVRDIQYF. CDR3 DNA sequence: TGTGCCAGCAGTCCCGCGGGGCCTGTCCGAGACATTCAGTACTTC. Complete variable domain (other parts from reference TRBV28 and TRBJ2-4): DVKVTQSSRYLVKRTGEKVFLECVQDMDHENMFWYRQDPGLGLRLIYFSYDVKMKEKGDIPEGYSVSREKKERFSLILESASTNQTSMYLCASSPAGPVRDIQYFGAGTRLSVL.